This entry is about one TCR beta chain. The sample holds other DNA sequences that translate to the same CDR3. This sample is drawn from a study of shared clonotypes between healthy human individuals. Repertoires were generated with immunoSEQ multiplex PCR, while TCRdb's copy carries only in-frame clones and drops some. The sample contains millions of clones, approximately 95% of which appear only once. It was CD45RO-negative cells, positively selected for CCR7, that made up naive CD8 cells, with terminally differentiated effector memory CD45RA+ cells excluded. V lost 0 bases to trimming and J lost 8 bases; unmatched junction nucleotides: 1. The CDR3 is 15 amino acids. CDR1 SNHLY and CDR2 FYNNEI come from the germline V gene.

The source of this sequence is a man aged 18 to 29 in good health. What was sequenced was naive CD8+ T cells sorted from blood. This chain links TRBV2 with TRBJ1-6; 10 bases match TRBD1. CDR3 in amino acids: CASSEAGQGDSPLHF. The DNA of the CDR3 is TGTGCCAGCAGTGAAGCTGGACAGGGGGATTCACCCCTCCACTTT.